The sequence of this TCR beta chain was determined in a study of cytomegalovirus exposure and HLA in healthy donors. With respect to this clone: Its antigen is still unknown.

Here immunoSEQ multiplex PCR was the method, and the copy in TCRdb shows in-frame clones only, minus some. Seen here are about 130,000 clones, about 87% observed once, and the top ten hold roughly 6.5%. This CDR3 is 12 amino acids long. The germline V and J ends were trimmed by 5 bases and 6 bases, with 7 bases remaining between them. Germline CDR1 and CDR2: LNHDA and SQIVND (reference sequence). Findings of the study overall: Most TCR sequences proved rare, with some public TCRs found in many donors.

The TCR was taken from a woman younger than 45 in good health and CMV-seropositive. The V call is TRBV19, the J call TRBJ2-2; a possible D gene is TRBD1 (5 bases). Specimen: PBMCs. The CDR3 region has the DNA TGTGCCAGTAGTCAGGGTTCCGGGGAGCTGTTTTTT. It is translated as CASSQGSGELFF.